The next 5 T cell receptor beta chains were all read from a single sample in a study of blood T cell repertoires in COVID-19. Generated by immunoSEQ multiplex PCR, the TCRdb table keeps only in-frame clones and is missing some. The sample lists about 290,000 clones; under 90% were seen once. Input material: PBMCs or T cells enriched from blood (not recorded which). The receptors derive from a woman aged 35 to 49 who had recovered from COVID-19.

Concerning this clone itself: Other DNA variants within this sample encode the same CDR3. This chain connects TRBV18 to TRBJ1-1; D possibly corresponds to TRBD1 (6 bases). V lost 2 bases to trimming and J lost 1 base, with 8 bases between them. The CDR3 loop spans 14 amino acids. CDR1 KGHSH and CDR2 LQKENI come from the germline V gene. CDR3 in amino acids: CASSPGGRNTEAFF. In DNA, the CDR3 is TGTGCCAGCTCACCAGGGGGCAGGAACACTGAAGCTTTCTTT.

The V gene is TRBV15, the J gene TRBJ2-3; D is possibly TRBD1 (6 bases). V was shortened by 0 bases and J by 3 bases, with 16 bases between the two germline ends. Germline CDR1 LNHNV, CDR2 YYDKDF (reference sequence). This CDR3 is built from 17 residues. The CDR3 bases are TGTGCCACCAGCAGAGATCCGGGACACGTGAGTACAGATACGCAGTATTTT. It is translated as CATSRDPGHVSTDTQYF.

This chain links TRBV9 with TRBJ2-1; TRBD2 matches at 10 bases. Germline V gene data show CDR1 as SGDLS and CDR2 as YYNGEE. This CDR3 has 15 amino acids. Unmatched junction bases numbered 3, after V lost 0 bases and J lost 6 bases. The CDR3 loop reads CASSVAGLAANEQFF. The CDR3 DNA is TGTGCCAGCAGCGTAGCAGGACTAGCGGCCAATGAGCAGTTCTTC.

The CDR3 spells CASSQVAGGLYNEQFF. The CDR3 coding sequence is TGTGCCAGCAGCCAAGTGGCAGGGGGCCTCTACAATGAGCAGTTCTTC. The chain combines TRBV3-1 (or the pseudogene TRBV3-2) with TRBJ2-1; 8 bases are shared with TRBD1. V trimming: 1 base; J trimming: 3 bases; junction bases outside the gene matches: 5. The CDR3 extends over 16 amino acids. Looked up from germline, CDR1 is LGHDT and CDR2 is YNNKEL (reference sequence).

The chain joins TRBV19 to TRBJ2-1; tentative D call: TRBD2 (6 bases). V lost 7 bases to trimming and J lost 0 bases, with 10 bases between them. The CDR3 is 14 residues long. From germline, CDR1 is LNHDA and CDR2 SQIVND (reference sequence). CDR3 protein: CASKAAGSYNEQFF. For the CDR3, the DNA is TGTGCCAGTAAGGCAGCGGGCTCCTACAATGAGCAGTTCTTC.